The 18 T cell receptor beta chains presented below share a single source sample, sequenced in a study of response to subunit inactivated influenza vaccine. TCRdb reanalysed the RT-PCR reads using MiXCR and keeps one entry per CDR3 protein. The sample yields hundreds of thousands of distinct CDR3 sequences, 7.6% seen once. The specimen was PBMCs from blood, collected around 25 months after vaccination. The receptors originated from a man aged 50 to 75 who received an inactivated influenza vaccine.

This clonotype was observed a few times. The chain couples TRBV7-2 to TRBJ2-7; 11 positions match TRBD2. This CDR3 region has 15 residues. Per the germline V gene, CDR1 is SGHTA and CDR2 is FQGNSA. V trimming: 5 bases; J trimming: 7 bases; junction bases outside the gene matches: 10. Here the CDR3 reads CASSQTSGSSGEQYF. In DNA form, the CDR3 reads TGTGCCAGCAGCCAAACTAGCGGGAGTTCTGGTGAGCAGTACTTC.

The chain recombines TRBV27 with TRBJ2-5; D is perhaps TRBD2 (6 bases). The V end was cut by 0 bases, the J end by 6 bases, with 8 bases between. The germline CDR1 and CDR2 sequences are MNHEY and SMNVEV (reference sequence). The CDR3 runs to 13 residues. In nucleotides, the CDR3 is TGTGCCAGCAGTTTATCGGAGGGTCAGACCCAGTACTTC. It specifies CASSLSEGQTQYF.

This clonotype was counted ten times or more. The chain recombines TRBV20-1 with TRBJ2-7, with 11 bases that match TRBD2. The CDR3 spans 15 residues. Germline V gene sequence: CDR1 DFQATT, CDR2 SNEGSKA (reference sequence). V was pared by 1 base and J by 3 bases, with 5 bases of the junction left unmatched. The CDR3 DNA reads TGCAGTGCTAGAGGTTTTACTAGCGGGAGCTACGAGCAGTACTTC. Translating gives CSARGFTSGSYEQYF.

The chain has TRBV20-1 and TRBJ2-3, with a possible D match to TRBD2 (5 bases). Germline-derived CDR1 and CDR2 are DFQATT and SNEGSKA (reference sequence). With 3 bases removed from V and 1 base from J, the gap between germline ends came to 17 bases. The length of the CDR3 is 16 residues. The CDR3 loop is CSARGSLEVRTDTQYF. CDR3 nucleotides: TGCAGTGCTAGGGGGTCGCTGGAGGTCCGCACAGATACGCAGTATTTT.

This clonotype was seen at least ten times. In nucleotides, the CDR3 is TGCAGTGCTAGAGGGGACCCGGGCATCTATGGCTACACCTTC. Protein sequence: CSARGDPGIYGYTF. This sequence joins TRBV20-1 and TRBJ1-2; a weak D match, TRBD1 (5 bases). Trimming removed 1 base at V and 4 bases at J, with 13 bases between. Germline V gene sequence: CDR1 DFQATT, CDR2 SNEGSKA (reference sequence). The CDR3 has 14 residues.

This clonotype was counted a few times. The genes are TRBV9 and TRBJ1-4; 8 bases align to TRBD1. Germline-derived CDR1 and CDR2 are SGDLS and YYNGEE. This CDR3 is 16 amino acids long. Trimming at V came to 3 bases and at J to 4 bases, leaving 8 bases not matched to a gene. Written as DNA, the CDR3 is TGTGCCAGCAGCGCGACAGGACAGGGAATTAATGAAAAACTGTTTTTT. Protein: CASSATGQGINEKLFF.

The CDR3 loop reads CASSFRTASYEQYF. The CDR3 DNA follows: TGTGCCAGCAGCTTCAGGACAGCGTCCTACGAGCAGTACTTC. The rearrangement joins TRBV7-6 to TRBJ2-7; D perhaps matches TRBD1 (6 bases). Germline V gene sequence: CDR1 SGHVS, CDR2 FNYEAQ. V lost 3 bases and J 1 base, leaving 10 bases between the germline ends. The CDR3 extends over 14 amino acids.

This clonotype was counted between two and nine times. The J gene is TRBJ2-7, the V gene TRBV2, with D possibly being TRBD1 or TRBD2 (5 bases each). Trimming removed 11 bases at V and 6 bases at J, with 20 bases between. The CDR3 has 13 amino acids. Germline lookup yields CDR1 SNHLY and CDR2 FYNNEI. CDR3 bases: TGTGCCGGAGCGGCCAGGGAAACTTCCGAGCAGTACTTC. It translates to CAGAARETSEQYF.

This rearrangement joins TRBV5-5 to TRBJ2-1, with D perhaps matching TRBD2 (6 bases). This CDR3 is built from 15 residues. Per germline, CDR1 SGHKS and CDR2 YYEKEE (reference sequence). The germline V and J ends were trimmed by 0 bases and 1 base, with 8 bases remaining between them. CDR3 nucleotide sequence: TGTGCCAGCAGCTTGGAAGGACTATCCTACAATGAGCAGTTCTTC. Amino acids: CASSLEGLSYNEQFF. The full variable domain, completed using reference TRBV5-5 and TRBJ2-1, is DAGVTQSPTHLIKTRGQQVTLRCSPISGHKSVSWYQQVLGQGPQFIFQYYEKEERGRGNFPDRFSARQFPNYSSELNVNALLLGDSALYLCASSLEGLSYNEQFFGPGTRLTVL.

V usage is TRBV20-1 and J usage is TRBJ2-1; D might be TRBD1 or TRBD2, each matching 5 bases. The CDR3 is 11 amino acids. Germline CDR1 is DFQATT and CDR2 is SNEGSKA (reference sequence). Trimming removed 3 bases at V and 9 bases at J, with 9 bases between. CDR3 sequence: CSARGVGEQFF. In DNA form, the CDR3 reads TGCAGTGCTAGGGGGGTCGGTGAGCAGTTCTTC.

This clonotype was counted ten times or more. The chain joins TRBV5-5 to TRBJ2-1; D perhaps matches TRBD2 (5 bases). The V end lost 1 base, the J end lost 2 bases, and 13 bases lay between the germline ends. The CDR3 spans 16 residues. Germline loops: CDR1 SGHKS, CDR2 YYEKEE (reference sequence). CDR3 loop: CASSLTYRGPYNEQFF. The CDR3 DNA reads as TGTGCCAGCAGCTTGACCTACCGGGGTCCCTACAATGAGCAGTTCTTC.

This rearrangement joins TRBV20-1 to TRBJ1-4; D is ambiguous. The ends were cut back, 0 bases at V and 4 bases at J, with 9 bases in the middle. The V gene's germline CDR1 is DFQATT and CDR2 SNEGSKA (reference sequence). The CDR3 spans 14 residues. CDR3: CSAREMGFNEKLFF. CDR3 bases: TGCAGTGCTAGAGAGATGGGGTTTAATGAAAAACTGTTTTTT.

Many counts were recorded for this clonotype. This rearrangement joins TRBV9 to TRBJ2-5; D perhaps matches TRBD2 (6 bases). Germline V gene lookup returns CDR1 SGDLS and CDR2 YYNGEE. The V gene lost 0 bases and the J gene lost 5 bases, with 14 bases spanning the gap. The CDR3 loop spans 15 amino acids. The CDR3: CASSVGGMLWETQYF. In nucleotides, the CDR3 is TGTGCCAGCAGCGTAGGCGGGATGCTCTGGGAGACCCAGTACTTC.

The CDR3 here is CSASGHRFRSNQPQHF. The CDR3 bases are TGCAGTGCGTCGGGACACCGGTTCCGTAGCAATCAGCCCCAGCATTTT. V usage is TRBV20-1 and J usage is TRBJ1-5, with D possibly being TRBD1 (6 bases). Trimming removed 6 bases at V and 0 bases at J, with 18 bases between. This CDR3 contains 16 residues. Germline V lookup: CDR1 DFQATT, CDR2 SNEGSKA (reference sequence).

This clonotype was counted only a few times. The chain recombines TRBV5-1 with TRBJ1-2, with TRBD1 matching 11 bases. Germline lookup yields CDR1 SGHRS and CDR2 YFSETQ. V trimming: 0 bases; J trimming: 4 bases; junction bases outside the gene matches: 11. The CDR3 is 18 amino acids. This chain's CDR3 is CASSLETGTGGFLYGYTF. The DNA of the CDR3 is TGCGCCAGCAGCTTGGAAACCGGGACAGGGGGGTTTCTCTATGGCTACACCTTC.

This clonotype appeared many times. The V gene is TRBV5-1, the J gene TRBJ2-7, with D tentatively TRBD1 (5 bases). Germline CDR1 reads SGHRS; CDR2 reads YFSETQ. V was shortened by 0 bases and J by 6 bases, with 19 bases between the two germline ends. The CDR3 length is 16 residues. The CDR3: CASSLDRGSLISEQYF. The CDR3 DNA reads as TGCGCCAGCAGCTTGGATAGGGGTTCCCTGATATCCGAGCAGTACTTC.

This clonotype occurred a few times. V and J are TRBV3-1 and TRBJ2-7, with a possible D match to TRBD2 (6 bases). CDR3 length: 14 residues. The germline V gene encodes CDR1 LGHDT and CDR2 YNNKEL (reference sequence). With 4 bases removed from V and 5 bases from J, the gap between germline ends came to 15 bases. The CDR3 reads CASSPYSGLNEQYF. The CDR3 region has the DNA TGTGCCAGCAGCCCGTATAGCGGTCTGAACGAGCAGTACTTC.

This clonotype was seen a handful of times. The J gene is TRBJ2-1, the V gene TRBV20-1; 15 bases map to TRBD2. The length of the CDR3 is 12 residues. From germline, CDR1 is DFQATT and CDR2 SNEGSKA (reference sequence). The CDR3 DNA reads TGCAGCGGGACTAGCGGGAGGCCTACCCAGTTCTTC. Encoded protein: CSGTSGRPTQFF.